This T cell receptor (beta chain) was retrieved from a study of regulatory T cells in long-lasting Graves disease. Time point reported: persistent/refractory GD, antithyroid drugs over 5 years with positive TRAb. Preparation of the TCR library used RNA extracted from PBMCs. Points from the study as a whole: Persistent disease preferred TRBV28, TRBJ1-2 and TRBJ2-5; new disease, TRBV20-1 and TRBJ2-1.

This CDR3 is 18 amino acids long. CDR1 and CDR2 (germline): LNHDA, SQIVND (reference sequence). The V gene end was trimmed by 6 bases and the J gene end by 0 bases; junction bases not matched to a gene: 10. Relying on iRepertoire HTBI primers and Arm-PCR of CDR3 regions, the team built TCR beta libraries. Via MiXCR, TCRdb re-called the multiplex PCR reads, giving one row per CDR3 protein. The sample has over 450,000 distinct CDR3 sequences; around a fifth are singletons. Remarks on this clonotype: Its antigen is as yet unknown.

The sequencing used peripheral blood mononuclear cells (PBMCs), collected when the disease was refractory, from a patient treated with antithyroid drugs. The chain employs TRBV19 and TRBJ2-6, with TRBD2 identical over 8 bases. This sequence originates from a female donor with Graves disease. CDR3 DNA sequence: TGTGCCAGTAGCCCAACTAGCGGAGGGAGCTCTGGGGCCAACGTCCTGACTTTC. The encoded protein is CASSPTSGGSSGANVLTF.